This is a list of T cell receptor beta chains from one sample in a study of CD8+CD57+ T cells in acquired aplastic anemia. TCRdb re-called the reads with MiXCR, one entry per CDR3 protein. Here the sample spans about 180,000 distinct CDR3 sequences, less than 55% being singletons. The sample taken for sequencing was sorted CD4+, CD8+, or CD8+CD57+ T cells (not recorded which) from PBMCs. All receptors come from a human donor in good health. CDR3s include the opening cysteine and the closing phenylalanine or tryptophan. The D gene is left open where the match is weak. Size is stated for part of the rows, as once, few or many counts, or as a class when the clone is expanded.

TRBJ2-2 | TRBV30 | TRBD2 | few | TGTGCCTGGTATAGCGGGGGGGGCACCGGGGAGCTGTTTTTT | CAWYSGGGTGELFF
TRBJ1-3 | TRBV6-1 | . | . | TGTGCCAGCAGTCCAGGCCAGAGCTCTGGAAACACCATATATTTT | CASSPGQSSGNTIYF
TRBJ2-7 | TRBV7-8 | TRBD1 | . | TGTGCCAGCAGCCTGTGGTCCCGGGACAGCTACGAGCAGTACTTC | CASSLWSRDSYEQYF
TRBJ2-1 | TRBV6-2/TRBV6-3 | TRBD2 | . | TGTGCCAGCAGTTACTCCCTTCTAGCGGGAGGGCCCTCAGGCAATGAGCAGTTCTTC | CASSYSLLAGGPSGNEQFF
TRBJ1-3 | TRBV6-5 | . | . | TGTGCCAGCAGTTACTCGATAAGCTCTGGAAACACCATATATTTT | CASSYSISSGNTIYF
TRBJ1-2 | TRBV6-1 | . | . | TGTGCCAGCAGTGAAGCGGACAGATACTATGGCTACACCTTC | CASSEADRYYGYTF
TRBJ2-7 | TRBV15 | . | . | TGTGCCACCAGCAGAGGCAGGTTCCCTCAGGAGTACTTC | CATSRGRFPQEYF
TRBJ2-7 | TRBV25-1 | . | many | TGTGCCAGCAGTGATGACGGATCTGTGGACGAGCAGTACTTC | CASSDDGSVDEQYF
TRBJ1-1 | TRBV6-5 | . | . | TGTGCCAGCAGTTCTTCAATGATCACTGAAGCTTTCTTT | CASSSSMITEAFF
TRBJ2-7 | TRBV28 | . | few | TGTGCCAGCAGTTTATGGGGGGGCGGGACCTCCTACGAGCAGTACTTC | CASSLWGGGTSYEQYF
TRBJ1-5 | TRBV19 | . | . | TGTGCCAGTACCCACTCCGACACAACCTCTCAGCCCCAGCATTTT | CASTHSDTTSQPQHF
TRBJ2-7 | TRBV7-2 | TRBD1 | . | TGTGCCAGCAGCCTGAGGGACAGCCGCCCCTACGAACAGTACTTC | CASSLRDSRPYEQYF
TRBJ2-1 | TRBV6-1 | . | many | TGTGCCAGCAGTCCCTCTTGGGGCGCGGGGTACAATGAGCAGTTCTTC | CASSPSWGAGYNEQFF
TRBJ1-5 | TRBV2 | TRBD1 | . | TGTGCCAGCAGCCCGGACAGGCTCAATCAGCCCCAGCATTTT | CASSPDRLNQPQHF
TRBJ2-3 | TRBV4-2 | TRBD1 | many | TGTGCCAGCAGCCAAGGGGACAGGGACACAGATACGCAGTATTTT | CASSQGDRDTDTQYF
TRBJ2-1 | TRBV15 | . | . | TGTGCCACCAGCAGCCCCCCGTGGGGAGGTGAGCAGTTCTTC | CATSSPPWGGEQFF
TRBJ2-1 | TRBV10-2 | TRBD2 | . | TGCGCCAGCCTCACTAGCGGCGCCTACAATGAGCAGTTCTTC | CASLTSGAYNEQFF
TRBJ1-6 | TRBV4-1 | . | . | TGCGCCAGCAGCCACCGGGGGCAGGCAAGCAATTCACCCCTCCACTTT | CASSHRGQASNSPLHF
TRBJ2-5 | TRBV7-3 | TRBD2 | . | TGTGCCAGCAGCTACACTAGCGTAGAGACCCAGTACTTC | CASSYTSVETQYF
TRBJ2-1 | TRBV2 | TRBD2 | once | TGTGCCAGCAGCTCACGGGGGGGTGGTGAGCAGTTCTTC | CASSSRGGGEQFF
TRBJ1-4 | TRBV5-1 | . | many | TGCGCCAGCAGCTTGGAGGGTTCTAATGAAAAACTGTTTTTT | CASSLEGSNEKLFF
TRBJ2-1 | TRBV7-3 | TRBD2 | many | TGTGCCAGCAGCTTAAGTAGACTAGCGGGAGGTTTCGATGAGCAGTTCTTC | CASSLSRLAGGFDEQFF
TRBJ2-7 | TRBV7-2 | . | . | TGTGCCAGCAGCTTTAGCGGTCTAACCTACGAGCAGTACTTC | CASSFSGLTYEQYF
TRBJ2-1 | TRBV29-1 | TRBD1 | . | TGCAGCGCCCTGGACAGGCCGACCTACAATGAGCAGTTCTTC | CSALDRPTYNEQFF
TRBJ2-7 | TRBV10-1 | TRBD1 | . | TGCGCCAGCAGTGCCACGTTATTGACAGGGGGCCTATACTTC | CASSATLLTGGLYF
TRBJ1-6 | TRBV4-1 | . | many | TGCGCCAGCAGCCCGGCTTTGACCCATTCACCCCTCCACTTT | CASSPALTHSPLHF
TRBJ2-5 | TRBV15 | TRBD2 | . | TGTGCCACCAGCAGAGGGGCGGGGGGGGGAACACAAGAGACTCAGTACTTC | CATSRGAGGGTQETQYF
TRBJ2-7 | TRBV5-4 | . | many | TGTGCCAGCAGCTTGCGAGGGGTCTCTGCCGAGCAGTACTTC | CASSLRGVSAEQYF